The 23 T cell receptor beta chains in this list originate from one sample, sequenced in a study of T cell responses to AZD1222 COVID-19 vaccine. TCRdb's copy holds only in-frame clones and misses some; the assay was immunoSEQ multiplex PCR. The sample contains tens of thousands of clones, 70% to 90% of which appear only once. Sequenced material: peripheral blood, taken 28 days after the second AZD1222 dose. These receptors were taken from an adult who received the AZD1222 COVID-19 vaccine.

The gene calls are TRBV10-3 and TRBJ2-7; unclear D gene. This CDR3 is built from 13 residues. Trimming stripped 4 bases from V and 2 bases from J, with 9 bases between. Per germline, CDR1 ENHRY and CDR2 SYGVKD. The CDR3 loop reads CAISVQDTYEQYF. The CDR3 DNA reads TGTGCCATCAGTGTACAAGACACCTACGAGCAGTACTTC.

The rearrangement links TRBV7-9 to TRBJ2-7, with D possibly matching TRBD1 (5 bases). Trimming cost V 5 bases and J 3 bases, with 23 bases left between them. CDR1 is SEHNR, CDR2 FQNEAQ, per germline (reference sequence). The CDR3 is 17 amino acids. CDR3: CASSPYDYRLEGYEQYF. The CDR3 DNA sequence: TGTGCCAGCAGCCCTTATGATTACAGGTTAGAAGGCTACGAGCAGTACTTC.

This chain joins TRBV14 and TRBJ2-5, with D tentatively TRBD2 (6 bases). CDR1 and CDR2 from the germline V gene are SGHDN and FVKESK. This CDR3 spans 16 amino acids. V was cut by 2 bases and J by 4 bases, with 17 bases left in between. CDR3 residues: CASSQYFGGGGETQYF. The CDR3 DNA follows: TGTGCCAGCAGCCAATACTTCGGGGGTGGAGGAGAGACCCAGTACTTC.

The V gene is TRBV2, the J gene TRBJ2-1; D is possibly TRBD2 (6 bases). The CDR3 spans 15 residues. Germline loops: CDR1 SNHLY, CDR2 FYNNEI. V was pared by 10 bases and J by 7 bases, with 23 bases between. CDR3 region: CAIPQLGGARNEQFF. The CDR3 DNA reads as TGTGCCATACCCCAACTAGGAGGGGCAAGAAATGAGCAGTTCTTC.

The chain employs TRBV28 and TRBJ1-2; D is unclear. The CDR3 extends over 9 amino acids. Germline CDR1 MDHEN, CDR2 SYDVKM. Trimming shortened V by 8 bases and J by 8 bases, and 6 bases separated the two germline ends. CDR3 DNA sequence: TGTGCCAGCCAAGGAGGCTACACCTTC. Protein sequence: CASQGGYTF.

J is TRBJ2-2 and V is TRBV2; TRBD1 aligns across 7 bases. Unmatched junction bases numbered 10, after V lost 11 bases and J lost 13 bases. CDR1 and CDR2 (germline): SNHLY, FYNNEI. CDR3 length equals 11 residues. As DNA, the CDR3 is TGTGCCGTAGGGGGCAGGGGTGGGCTGTTTTTT. Translating it yields CAVGGRGGLFF.

The chain links TRBV5-6 to TRBJ2-3; TRBD2 is a possible D gene (5 bases). Trimming removed 4 bases from V and 2 bases from J, with 17 bases in between. Germline V lookup: CDR1 SGHDT, CDR2 YYEEEE. CDR3 length: 16 residues. Here the CDR3 reads CASSRGLGRNTDTQYF. DNA of the CDR3: TGTGCCAGCAGCCGAGGACTGGGTAGGAACACAGATACGCAGTATTTT.

The rearrangement uses TRBV15 and TRBJ1-1; possible D gene TRBD1, 5 bases. V lost 1 base and J 11 bases, leaving 8 bases between the germline ends. Germline CDR1 is LNHNV and CDR2 is YYDKDF (reference sequence). The CDR3 extends over 11 amino acids. The CDR3 protein is CATSRGGRAFF. Here the CDR3 DNA reads TGTGCCACCAGCAGAGGGGGGAGGGCTTTCTTT.

The chain has TRBV2 and TRBJ2-4; 8 bases map to TRBD1. This CDR3 has 12 amino acids. The ends lost 8 bases at V and 7 bases at J; junction bases unmatched: 4. The germline CDR1 and CDR2 sequences are SNHLY and FYNNEI. CDR3 protein: CASFRQGNIQYF. The DNA of the CDR3 is TGTGCCAGCTTTCGACAGGGGAACATTCAGTACTTC.

This chain joins TRBV28 and TRBJ2-3; D perhaps matches TRBD2 (6 bases). Trimming removed 5 bases at V and 4 bases at J, with 10 bases between. The CDR3 is made up of 13 amino acids. Germline V gene sequence: CDR1 MDHEN, CDR2 SYDVKM. DNA for the CDR3: TGTGCCAGCAGTCTATCGGGGGCAGATACGCAGTATTTT. It codes for CASSLSGADTQYF.

The chain has TRBV3-1 (or the pseudogene TRBV3-2) and TRBJ2-2; perhaps TRBD2 as D (5 bases). Germline V CDR1 and CDR2: LGHDT, YNNKEL (reference sequence). This CDR3 has 14 residues. V lost 4 bases to trimming and J lost 7 bases, with 13 bases between them. The CDR3 nucleotides read TGTGCCAGCAGCCTCAATAGCGTTGGCGGGGAGCTGTTTTTT. Its protein is CASSLNSVGGELFF.

This chain links TRBV5-4 with TRBJ2-3; D may correspond to TRBD1 or TRBD2 (5 bases each). CDR1 and CDR2 from the germline V gene are SGHNT and YYREEE (reference sequence). Trimming stripped 0 bases from V and 4 bases from J, with 9 bases between. The CDR3 spans 14 residues. In nucleotides, the CDR3 is TGTGCCAGCAGCTTGGACAGAGGGGCAGATACGCAGTATTTT. Its translation: CASSLDRGADTQYF. Looking up the rest from reference TRBV5-4 and TRBJ2-3 gives the full variable domain: ETGVTQSPTHLIKTRGQQVTLRCSSQSGHNTVSWYQQALGQGPQFIFQYYREEENGRGNFPPRFSGLQFPNYSSELNVNALELDDSALYLCASSLDRGADTQYFGPGTRLTVL.

This chain uses TRBV27 with TRBJ1-6, with 8 bases aligning to TRBD1. The CDR3 has 14 amino acids. The junction had 10 bases not matched to a gene; V was cut back by 5 bases and J by 13 bases. CDR1 and CDR2 from the germline V gene are MNHEY and SMNVEV (reference sequence). The CDR3 DNA sequence: TGTGCCAGCAGTCGATCAGGGGGCTTGGGGCCCCTCCACTTT. As protein: CASSRSGGLGPLHF.

The V gene is TRBV3-1 (or the pseudogene TRBV3-2), the J gene TRBJ1-2; D not resolved. Trimming left V 0 bases short and J 7 bases short, with 12 bases between. CDR1 and CDR2 from the germline V gene are LGHDT and YNNKEL (reference sequence). The CDR3 is 14 residues long. The CDR3 nucleotides are TGTGCCAGCAGCCAAGAACGGGGTGGAGGTGGCTACACCTTC. It encodes CASSQERGGGGYTF.

The chain's CDR3 is CASSRGTGVHEQYF. The CDR3 DNA is TGCGCCAGCAGCCGAGGGACAGGGGTCCACGAGCAGTACTTC. The genes are TRBV5-1 and TRBJ2-7, with TRBD1 matching 10 bases. CDR1 and CDR2 from the germline V gene are SGHRS and YFSETQ. The CDR3 covers 14 residues. V trimming: 4 bases; J trimming: 5 bases; junction bases outside the gene matches: 6.

The V gene is TRBV10-3, the J gene TRBJ1-5; D may be TRBD1 (6 bases). Germline-derived CDR1 and CDR2 are ENHRY and SYGVKD. This CDR3 comprises 14 residues. V lost 5 bases to trimming and J lost 2 bases, with 10 bases between them. CDR3 coding DNA: TGTGCCATCAGTAGGGGGGAAGGCAATCAGCCCCAGCATTTT. It specifies CAISRGEGNQPQHF.

The gene calls are TRBV6-4 and TRBJ1-2; D remains unclear. CDR1 is MRHNA and CDR2 is SNTAGT in the germline V gene. This CDR3 contains 13 residues. V was clipped by 6 bases and J by 0 bases, with 8 bases between them. CDR3 protein: CASRPGANYGYTF. The CDR3 coding sequence is TGTGCCAGCAGGCCCGGGGCTAACTATGGCTACACCTTC.

V and J are TRBV6-5 and TRBJ2-2, with D uncertain. Trimming stripped 2 bases from V and 3 bases from J, with 4 bases between. Germline-derived CDR1 and CDR2 are MNHEY and SVGAGI. The CDR3 sequence is 13 residues long. CDR3 coding DNA: TGTGCCAGCAGTTACCCTTACACCGGGGAGCTGTTTTTT. Residues: CASSYPYTGELFF.

The chain employs TRBV5-1 and TRBJ2-3; TRBD1 matches 8 bases. V was clipped by 3 bases and J by 4 bases; unmatched bases: 7. Germline V lookup: CDR1 SGHRS, CDR2 YFSETQ. The CDR3 has 15 residues. The CDR3 DNA follows: TGCGCCAGCAGCTCCAGGGGGCGCGCGGCAGATACGCAGTATTTT. Protein: CASSSRGRAADTQYF. Full variable domain (missing parts from reference TRBV5-1 and TRBJ2-3): KAGVTQTPRYLIKTRGQQVTLSCSPISGHRSVSWYQQTPGQGLQFLFEYFSETQRNKGNFPGRFSGRQFSNSRSEMNVSTLELGDSALYLCASSSRGRAADTQYFGPGTRLTVL.

The chain combines TRBV7-6 with TRBJ2-1, with D possibly TRBD1 on 6 matching bases. With 0 bases removed from V and 8 bases from J, the gap between germline ends came to 17 bases. CDR1 SGHVS and CDR2 FNYEAQ come from the germline V gene. The CDR3 totals 16 residues. The CDR3 region is CASSLAQGPYLDEQFF. In nucleotides, the CDR3 is TGTGCCAGCAGCTTAGCGCAGGGGCCTTACCTAGATGAGCAGTTCTTC.

The V and J genes are TRBV19 and TRBJ1-6; 7 nucleotides line up with TRBD1. Trimming at V came to 4 bases and at J to 6 bases, leaving 0 bases not matched to a gene. The CDR3 spans 13 residues. CDR1 and CDR2 from the germline V gene are LNHDA and SQIVND (reference sequence). CDR3 in DNA: TGTGCCAGTAGTAAGGGGGCTAATTCACCCCTCCACTTT. This translates into CASSKGANSPLHF.

This sequence joins TRBV6-6 and TRBJ2-5; unclear D gene. V shed 7 bases and J shed 2 bases, with 11 bases lying between them. The CDR3 contains 13 residues. Germline lookup yields CDR1 MNHNY and CDR2 SVGAGI (reference sequence). As DNA, the CDR3 is TGTGCCAGCAACAGTGTAGAACAAGAGACCCAGTACTTC. Its translation is CASNSVEQETQYF.

The chain has TRBV7-3 and TRBJ2-3; 10 bases match TRBD1. From germline, CDR1 is SGHTA and CDR2 FQGTGA. V dropped 3 bases and J dropped 4; count of bases not matched to a gene: 4. This CDR3 is 15 amino acids long. The CDR3 sequence: CASSLDGQGADTQYF. CDR3 in DNA: TGTGCCAGCAGCTTGGACGGACAGGGGGCAGATACGCAGTATTTT.